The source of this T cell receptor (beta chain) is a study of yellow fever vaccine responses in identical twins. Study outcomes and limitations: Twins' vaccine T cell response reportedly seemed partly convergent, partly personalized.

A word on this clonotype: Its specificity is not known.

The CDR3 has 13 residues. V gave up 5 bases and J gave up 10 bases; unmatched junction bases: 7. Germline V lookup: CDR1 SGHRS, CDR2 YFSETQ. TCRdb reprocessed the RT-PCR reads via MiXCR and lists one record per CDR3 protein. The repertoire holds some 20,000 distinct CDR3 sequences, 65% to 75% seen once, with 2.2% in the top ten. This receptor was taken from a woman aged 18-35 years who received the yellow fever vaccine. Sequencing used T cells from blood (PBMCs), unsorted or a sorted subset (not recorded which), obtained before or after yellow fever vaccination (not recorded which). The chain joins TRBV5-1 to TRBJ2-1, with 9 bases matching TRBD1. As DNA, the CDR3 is TGCGCCAGCAGTCGGGACAGGGAAGGGGAGCAGTTCTTC. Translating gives CASSRDREGEQFF.